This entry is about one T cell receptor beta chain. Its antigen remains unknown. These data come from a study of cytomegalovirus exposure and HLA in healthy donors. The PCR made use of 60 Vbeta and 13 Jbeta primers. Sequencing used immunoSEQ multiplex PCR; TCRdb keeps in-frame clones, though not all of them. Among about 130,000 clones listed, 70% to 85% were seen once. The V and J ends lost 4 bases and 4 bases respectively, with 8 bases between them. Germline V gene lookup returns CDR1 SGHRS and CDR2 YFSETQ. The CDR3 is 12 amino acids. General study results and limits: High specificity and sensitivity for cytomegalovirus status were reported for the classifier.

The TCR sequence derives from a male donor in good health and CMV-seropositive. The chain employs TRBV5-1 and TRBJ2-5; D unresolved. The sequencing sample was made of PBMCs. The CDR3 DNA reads TGCGCCAGCAGCCTTATCCGAGAGACCCAGTACTTC. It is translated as CASSLIRETQYF.